These 27 T cell receptor beta chains share one sample of origin, sequenced in a study of CD8 T cells in ankylosing spondylitis. Study conclusions and caveats: Seemingly characteristic of ankylosing spondylitis blood was a TCR beta motif consisting of about 8 highly homologous variants.

Which antigens these TCRs recognize remains unknown. TCRdb processed the 5' RACE reads anew with MiXCR; each CDR3 protein has one entry. The sample has about 480,000 distinct CDR3 sequences, more than 15% seen once; the top ten hold approximately 1%. Sequencing used blood, either unsorted or a sorted T cell fraction (not recorded which). The receptors come from a male donor with ankylosing spondylitis.

The V and J genes are TRBV20-1 and TRBJ2-5, with 9 nucleotides matching TRBD2. From germline, CDR1 is DFQATT and CDR2 SNEGSKA (reference sequence). This CDR3 has 14 amino acids. V was clipped by 3 bases and J by 5 bases; unmatched bases: 7. CDR3 in amino acids: CSARWSGGPETQYF. The CDR3 DNA reads as TGCAGTGCTAGGTGGAGCGGGGGGCCGGAGACCCAGTACTTC.

This rearrangement joins TRBV2 to TRBJ1-2, with D unresolved. V dropped 6 bases and J dropped 2 bases, with 16 bases sitting between them. The CDR3 is made up of 15 amino acids. From germline, CDR1 is SNHLY and CDR2 FYNNEI. CDR3 nucleotides: TGTGCCAGCAGAACCAGAGAAACCCAGAACTATGGCTACACCTTC. It is translated as CASRTRETQNYGYTF.

This clonotype occurred a few times. The chain employs TRBV11-2 and TRBJ2-3; 8 bases match TRBD2. CDR1 is SGHAT and CDR2 is FQNNGV in the germline V gene. The J segment lost 2 bases and the V segment lost 1 base, leaving 17 bases of the junction unmatched. This CDR3 comprises 20 residues. The CDR3 reads CASSLVSGTERESLTDTQYF. In DNA, the CDR3 is TGTGCCAGCAGCTTAGTATCCGGGACGGAGCGGGAGAGCCTCACAGATACGCAGTATTTT.

The genes are TRBV3-1 and TRBJ2-2; no reliable D call. The CDR3 is made up of 14 amino acids. Trimming took 3 bases from V and 3 from J, leaving 8 bases between them. CDR1 is LGHDT and CDR2 is YNNKEL in the germline V gene (reference sequence). The CDR3 protein is CASSQEGYTGELFF. The CDR3 nucleotides are TGTGCCAGCAGCCAGGAAGGGTACACCGGGGAGCTGTTTTTT.

V gene TRBV4-1 combines with J gene TRBJ2-3, with 10 nucleotides matching TRBD2. Germline V CDR1 and CDR2: MGHRA, YSYEKL. The ends lost 4 bases at V and 0 bases at J; junction bases unmatched: 10. This CDR3 comprises 18 residues. The CDR3 DNA follows: TGCGCCAGCAGCCGAGAGATCCCACTAGCGGGGAGCACAGATACGCAGTATTTT. Translated: CASSREIPLAGSTDTQYF.

V is TRBV5-4 and J is TRBJ2-2; TRBD2 matches 7 bases. Germline CDR1 reads SGHNT; CDR2 reads YYREEE (reference sequence). The CDR3 contains 16 residues. Trimming took 5 bases from V and 1 from J; bases not matched to a gene: 8. CDR3 residues: CASSHGGERNTGELFF. In nucleotides, the CDR3 is TGTGCCAGCAGTCATGGGGGGGAGCGGAACACCGGGGAGCTGTTTTTT.

This sequence joins TRBV5-1 and TRBJ2-7; D call uncertain. V was cut by 4 bases and J by 3 bases, with 11 bases left in between. The CDR3 totals 13 residues. The germline gives CDR1 SGHRS, CDR2 YFSETQ. CDR3 protein: CASSPSTGYEQYF. CDR3 DNA: TGCGCCAGCAGCCCATCGACTGGCTACGAGCAGTACTTC.

In its sample, this clonotype was seen a few times. V and J are TRBV15 and TRBJ1-5; a weak D match, TRBD1 (6 bases). Trimming cost V 0 bases and J 3 bases, with 15 bases left between them. The CDR3 is 17 residues long. Per germline, CDR1 LNHNV and CDR2 YYDKDF (reference sequence). CDR3 sequence: CATSRDKGTGNNQPQHF. In DNA form, the CDR3 reads TGTGCCACCAGCAGAGATAAGGGCACAGGGAACAATCAGCCCCAGCATTTT.

The CDR3: CSAREGAGGYSGNQPQHF. The CDR3, as DNA: TGCAGTGCTAGAGAAGGGGCAGGGGGCTACTCAGGAAATCAGCCCCAGCATTTT. V usage is TRBV20-1 and J usage is TRBJ1-5, with 8 bases fitting TRBD1. Germline CDR1 is DFQATT and CDR2 is SNEGSKA (reference sequence). The CDR3 is 18 residues long. V was clipped by 0 bases and J by 4 bases; unmatched bases: 14.

The chain is built from TRBV9 and TRBJ2-3, with 8 nucleotides matching TRBD1. From germline, CDR1 is SGDLS and CDR2 YYNGEE. The junction had 7 bases not matched to a gene; V was cut back by 3 bases and J by 4 bases. The CDR3 extends over 15 amino acids. The CDR3: CASSAQGVLPDTQYF. CDR3 nucleotides: TGTGCCAGCAGCGCACAGGGGGTTCTTCCAGATACGCAGTATTTT.

The gene calls are TRBV20-1 and TRBJ2-7; D is unresolved. V was pared by 4 bases and J by 4 bases, with 8 bases between. The CDR3 totals 11 residues. From germline, CDR1 is DFQATT and CDR2 SNEGSKA (reference sequence). The CDR3 nucleotides are TGCAGTGCTATTCGCTCTTACGAGCAGTACTTC. Its translation: CSAIRSYEQYF.

This rearrangement joins TRBV20-1 to TRBJ2-1; D remains ambiguous. Trimming cost V 3 bases and J 8 bases, with 14 bases left between them. Germline CDR1 reads DFQATT; CDR2 reads SNEGSKA (reference sequence). CDR3 length: 13 residues. The CDR3 bases are TGCAGTGCTAGGGTGCCGCCTCGGGATGAGCAGTTCTTC. It yields the protein CSARVPPRDEQFF.

This clonotype was observed at least ten times. The chain is built from TRBV5-1 and TRBJ2-7; 9 bases align to TRBD2. The V and J ends lost 3 bases and 3 bases, in that order; junction bases with no gene match: 7. Per the germline V gene, CDR1 is SGHRS and CDR2 is YFSETQ. This CDR3 has 15 amino acids. The DNA of the CDR3 is TGCGCCAGCAGCTGGCTACCGCGGGAGGGCTACGAGCAGTACTTC. Translated: CASSWLPREGYEQYF. Full variable domain (rest looked up from reference TRBV5-1 and TRBJ2-7): KAGVTQTPRYLIKTRGQQVTLSCSPISGHRSVSWYQQTPGQGLQFLFEYFSETQRNKGNFPGRFSGRQFSNSRSEMNVSTLELGDSALYLCASSWLPREGYEQYFGPGTRLTVT.

This clonotype has more than one count but fewer than ten. The chain employs TRBV20-1 and TRBJ1-1, with 7 positions matching TRBD1. The V gene end was trimmed by 0 bases and the J gene end by 5 bases; junction bases not matched to a gene: 6. Germline CDR1 DFQATT, CDR2 SNEGSKA (reference sequence). This CDR3 spans 14 amino acids. Written as DNA, the CDR3 is TGCAGTGCTAGAGATCCCGACAGGGTAACTGAAGCTTTCTTT. Its translation is CSARDPDRVTEAFF.

This sequence joins TRBV14 and TRBJ2-5; D is possibly TRBD1 or TRBD2 (5 bases each). The V and J ends lost 4 bases and 4 bases respectively, with 16 bases between them. This CDR3 contains 15 residues. Germline lookup yields CDR1 SGHDN and CDR2 FVKESK. In DNA form, the CDR3 reads TGTGCCAGCAGCCCCCGAGGGCAGGGTGGAGAGACCCAGTACTTC. This gives the protein CASSPRGQGGETQYF.

This clonotype was recorded a few times. The genes are TRBV5-6 and TRBJ2-2, with D possibly called TRBD1 or TRBD2 (6 bases each). The CDR3 is 17 residues long. Germline CDR1 is SGHDT and CDR2 is YYEEEE. V was shortened by 4 bases and J by 4 bases, with 20 bases between the two germline ends. The chain's CDR3 is CASSPLGGRYRTGELFF. The DNA of the CDR3 is TGTGCCAGCAGCCCTTTGGGGGGCAGGTATCGCACCGGGGAGCTGTTTTTT.

J is TRBJ2-3 and V is TRBV15; D is uncertain. V was trimmed by 0 bases and J by 3 bases, leaving 10 bases between them. This CDR3 region has 15 residues. CDR1 and CDR2 (germline): LNHNV, YYDKDF (reference sequence). Written as DNA, the CDR3 is TGTGCCACCAGCAGAGAGGTCGGTAGAACAGATACGCAGTATTTT. Amino acids: CATSREVGRTDTQYF.

V is TRBV7-8 and J is TRBJ2-2, with 12 bases fitting TRBD1. The CDR3 is made up of 18 amino acids. The V segment lost 10 bases and the J segment 0 bases; nucleotides outside the gene matches: 12. Germline V lookup: CDR1 SGHVS, CDR2 FQNEAQ. This chain's CDR3 is CAIRKGQGARANTGELFF. The CDR3 DNA is TGTGCCATCAGAAAGGGACAGGGGGCCAGAGCGAACACCGGGGAGCTGTTTTTT.

This clonotype has just a few counts. V gene TRBV20-1 combines with J gene TRBJ1-5, with 9 bases that match TRBD1. The CDR3 loop spans 15 amino acids. Losses at the gene ends were 4 bases for V and 6 bases for J; bases not matched to a gene: 10. CDR1 and CDR2 from the germline V gene are DFQATT and SNEGSKA (reference sequence). CDR3: CSAMTWTGDRQPQHF. The CDR3, as DNA: TGCAGTGCTATGACTTGGACAGGGGATCGTCAGCCCCAGCATTTT.

This clonotype was seen many times. This chain joins TRBV5-5 and TRBJ1-1; D may be TRBD1 (5 bases). This CDR3 region has 15 residues. Germline V gene sequence: CDR1 SGHKS, CDR2 YYEKEE (reference sequence). The V gene lost 0 bases and the J gene lost 1 base, with 10 bases spanning the gap. The CDR3 loop is CASSLVGTTNTEAFF. The CDR3 DNA reads as TGTGCCAGCAGCTTGGTGGGGACGACGAACACTGAAGCTTTCTTT.

This clonotype was observed a few times. The chain combines TRBV29-1 with TRBJ1-1, with a weak D call TRBD1 (5 bases). The CDR3 loop spans 12 amino acids. V was clipped by 4 bases and J by 11 bases, with 17 bases between them. The germline V gene has CDR1 SQVTM and CDR2 ANQGSEA. CDR3 amino acids: CSVGNTGFGAFF. The CDR3 DNA is TGCAGCGTTGGGAATACAGGATTTGGGGCTTTCTTT. The full variable domain, with the rest looked up from reference TRBV29-1 and TRBJ1-1, is SAVISQKPSRDICQRGTSLTIQCQVDSQVTMMFWYRQQPGQSLTLIATANQGSEATYESGFVIDKFPISRPNLTFSTLTVSNMSPEDSSIYLCSVGNTGFGAFFGQGTRLTVV.

This clonotype was seen only a few times. This chain links TRBV5-1 with TRBJ2-1, with D possibly TRBD2 on 5 matching bases. Between the trimmed V and J ends, which lost 3 bases and 3 bases, there was a span of 7 bases. Germline CDR1 is SGHRS and CDR2 is YFSETQ. The CDR3 length is 13 residues. The CDR3 coding sequence is TGCGCCAGCAGCTCGGGGTACTACAATGAGCAGTTCTTC. Translated, it gives CASSSGYYNEQFF.

The sample holds a few counts of this clonotype. The CDR3 region has the DNA TGTGCCAGCACCCGGGGAGCGGGGGCTGTAGAGACCCAGTACTTC. Translation gives CASTRGAGAVETQYF. This chain links TRBV9 with TRBJ2-5; 8 nucleotides line up with TRBD2. The CDR3 has 15 residues. Germline CDR1 and CDR2: SGDLS and YYNGEE. The J segment lost 4 bases and the V segment lost 6 bases, leaving 11 bases of the junction unmatched.

Remarks on this clonotype: Compared with germline, one end of the junction differs, possibly owing to a read error. This chain uses TRBV12-3 or TRBV12-4 with TRBJ2-5; D is unclear. The CDR3 runs to 14 residues. The CDR3 region has the DNA TGCGCCAGCAGCCTTGGACGGAACCAAGAGACCCAGTACTTC. This encodes CASSLGRNQETQYF.

This chain joins TRBV2 and TRBJ1-6; maybe TRBD1 (5 bases). The V end lost 7 bases, the J end lost 0 bases, and 22 bases lay between the germline ends. The germline gives CDR1 SNHLY, CDR2 FYNNEI. The CDR3 runs to 19 residues. CDR3 sequence (DNA): TGTGCCAGCATCCCCGGGACGGAAGACATCAGCTCCTATAATTCACCCCTCCACTTT. The encoded protein is CASIPGTEDISSYNSPLHF.

In this sample, this clonotype turned up a few times. This chain links TRBV20-1 with TRBJ1-1; 7 bases align to TRBD1. The CDR3 spans 16 residues. Unmatched junction bases numbered 10, after V lost 3 bases and J lost 0 bases. Per germline, CDR1 DFQATT and CDR2 SNEGSKA (reference sequence). The CDR3 DNA sequence: TGCAGTGCTAGGAAAGGGACAGCACAAATGAACACTGAAGCTTTCTTT. As protein: CSARKGTAQMNTEAFF.

The chain is built from TRBV29-1 and TRBJ2-7, with 7 bases matching TRBD2. The CDR3 runs to 12 residues. The junction had 6 bases not matched to a gene; V was cut back by 5 bases and J by 5 bases. The germline CDR1 and CDR2 sequences are SQVTM and ANQGSEA. CDR3 residues: CSVRIAGNEQYF. Written as DNA, the CDR3 is TGCAGCGTTAGAATAGCGGGCAACGAGCAGTACTTC.